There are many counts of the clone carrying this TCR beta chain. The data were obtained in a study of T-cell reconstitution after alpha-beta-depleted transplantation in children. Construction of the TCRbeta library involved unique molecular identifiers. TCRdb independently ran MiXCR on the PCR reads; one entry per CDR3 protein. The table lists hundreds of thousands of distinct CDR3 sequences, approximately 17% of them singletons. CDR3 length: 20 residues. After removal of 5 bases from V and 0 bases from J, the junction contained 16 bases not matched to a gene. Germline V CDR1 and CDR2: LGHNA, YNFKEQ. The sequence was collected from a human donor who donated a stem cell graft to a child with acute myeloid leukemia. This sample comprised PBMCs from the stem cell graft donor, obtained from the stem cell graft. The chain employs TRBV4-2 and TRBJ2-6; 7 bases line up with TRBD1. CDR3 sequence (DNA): TGTGCCAGCAGCTCAAGGGTGTGGGACAGATTCTACTCTGGGGCCAACGTCCTGACTTTC. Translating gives CASSSRVWDRFYSGANVLTF.